This T cell receptor beta chain was sequenced for a study of response to subunit inactivated influenza vaccine. Study-wide results and caveats: Authors proposed each seasonal influenza vaccination draws in few new T cells.

TCRdb analysed the RT-PCR reads with MiXCR anew, one entry per CDR3 protein. Found here are approximately 300,000 distinct CDR3 sequences, roughly 22% of them singletons; the top ten hold around 10%. This clonotype showed up just a few times. Its target is unknown. Trimming cost V 0 bases and J 2 bases; bases outside gene matches: 17. From germline, CDR1 is MNHNS and CDR2 SASEGT. The CDR3 runs to 20 residues. V usage is TRBV6-1 and J usage is TRBJ1-1, with 8 bases aligning to TRBD1. This TCR derives from a man aged 50-75 years who received an inactivated influenza vaccine. The sequencing used PBMCs from blood, collected about 19 months after vaccination. CDR3 in amino acids: CASSEASGGGYNWLNTEAFF. The DNA of the CDR3 is TGTGCCAGCAGTGAAGCTTCAGGGGGCGGATATAATTGGCTAAACACTGAAGCTTTCTTT.